A selection of T cell receptor beta chains follows, all from one sample in a study of identical twins. TCRdb reprocessed the 5' RACE reads with MiXCR, giving one entry per CDR3 protein. The sample lists 700,000 or so distinct CDR3 sequences; under 9% were seen once. These data were also filed under a second study, of yellow fever vaccine responses in identical twins.

Sample: PBMCs. These receptors all come from a woman under 30 in good health. CDR3s include the opening cysteine and the closing phenylalanine or tryptophan. D genes are given only for firm matches. Where a row states a size, it is once, few, many or the class of an expanded clone; other rows omit it.

J gene: TRBJ2-5
D gene: NA
V gene: TRBV29-1
clone size: few
CDR3 protein: CSVDPGYQETQYF
CDR3 DNA: TGCAGCGTTGATCCGGGATACCAAGAGACCCAGTACTTC

J gene: TRBJ2-5
D gene: NA
V gene: TRBV2
clone size: NA
CDR3 protein: CASSAPGLETQYF
CDR3 DNA: TGTGCCAGCAGTGCGCCGGGGCTCGAGACCCAGTACTTC

J gene: TRBJ2-5
D gene: TRBD2
V gene: TRBV10-3
clone size: few
CDR3 protein: CATMGGSRETQYF
CDR3 DNA: TGTGCCACCATGGGGGGGTCCCGGGAGACCCAGTACTTC

J gene: TRBJ2-1
D gene: TRBD2
V gene: TRBV14
clone size: NA
CDR3 protein: CASSHDLAGLLPNEQFF
CDR3 DNA: TGTGCCAGCAGCCACGATCTAGCGGGCCTCCTTCCCAATGAGCAGTTCTTC

J gene: TRBJ2-7
D gene: NA
V gene: TRBV5-1
clone size: NA
CDR3 protein: CASSKSYEQYF
CDR3 DNA: TGCGCCAGCAGCAAAAGTTACGAGCAGTACTTC

J gene: TRBJ2-1
D gene: NA
V gene: TRBV6-1
clone size: few
CDR3 protein: CASSGWSRSYNEQFF
CDR3 DNA: TGTGCCAGCAGTGGTTGGTCCAGATCCTACAATGAGCAGTTCTTC

J gene: TRBJ2-7
D gene: TRBD2
V gene: TRBV7-7
clone size: many
CDR3 protein: CASSPLAALSYEQYF
CDR3 DNA: TGTGCTAGTTCCCCGCTAGCGGCTCTCTCCTACGAGCAGTACTTC

J gene: TRBJ1-4
D gene: NA
V gene: TRBV4-2
clone size: few
CDR3 protein: CASSQAGDGEKLFF
CDR3 DNA: TGTGCCAGCAGCCAAGCGGGTGATGGCGAAAAACTGTTTTTT

J gene: TRBJ2-3
D gene: NA
V gene: TRBV4-1
clone size: few
CDR3 protein: CASSLQNTPLDTQYF
CDR3 DNA: TGCGCCAGCAGCCTGCAAAACACACCTCTTGATACGCAGTATTTT

J gene: TRBJ2-1
D gene: NA
V gene: TRBV6-2/TRBV6-3
clone size: many
CDR3 protein: CASSEDNEQFF
CDR3 DNA: TGTGCCAGCAGTGAGGATAATGAGCAGTTCTTC

J gene: TRBJ2-3
D gene: TRBD2
V gene: TRBV6-4
clone size: many
CDR3 protein: CASSEAGGSTDTQYF
CDR3 DNA: TGTGCCAGCAGTGAAGCGGGGGGAAGCACAGATACGCAGTATTTT

J gene: TRBJ2-7
D gene: NA
V gene: TRBV4-3
clone size: few
CDR3 protein: CASSQSPTYEQYF
CDR3 DNA: TGCGCCAGCAGCCAATCCCCGACATACGAGCAGTACTTC

J gene: TRBJ2-5
D gene: TRBD1
V gene: TRBV7-8
clone size: NA
CDR3 protein: CASSLAGGDQYF
CDR3 DNA: TGTGCCAGCAGCTTAGCAGGGGGCGACCAGTACTTC

J gene: TRBJ2-7
D gene: TRBD2
V gene: TRBV6-2/TRBV6-3
clone size: NA
CDR3 protein: CASSPHAGGTSGRGFRSYEQYF
CDR3 DNA: TGTGCCAGCAGTCCCCACGCCGGCGGGACTAGCGGGAGAGGGTTTAGATCCTACGAGCAGTACTTC

J gene: TRBJ1-6
D gene: NA
V gene: TRBV15
clone size: many
CDR3 protein: CATSSRSEVNSPLHF
CDR3 DNA: TGTGCCACCAGCAGCAGGTCGGAGGTTAATTCACCCCTCCACTTT

J gene: TRBJ2-7
D gene: NA
V gene: TRBV3-1
clone size: many
CDR3 protein: CASSQAHTYSHEQYF
CDR3 DNA: TGTGCCAGCAGCCAAGCGCACACCTATAGTCACGAGCAGTACTTC

J gene: TRBJ1-5
D gene: NA
V gene: TRBV6-1
clone size: few
CDR3 protein: CASRTERGNQPQHF
CDR3 DNA: TGTGCCAGCCGGACCGAGCGGGGCAATCAGCCCCAGCATTTT

J gene: TRBJ2-5
D gene: TRBD1
V gene: TRBV28
clone size: NA
CDR3 protein: CASRPTGKETQYF
CDR3 DNA: TGTGCCAGCAGACCGACAGGGAAAGAGACCCAGTACTTC

J gene: TRBJ2-5
D gene: NA
V gene: TRBV18
clone size: few
CDR3 protein: CASSPPSGILETQYF
CDR3 DNA: TGTGCCAGCTCACCTCCCTCCGGGATTTTGGAGACCCAGTACTTC

J gene: TRBJ2-5
D gene: NA
V gene: TRBV29-1
clone size: many
CDR3 protein: CSVDVKRGGETQYF
CDR3 DNA: TGCAGCGTTGATGTGAAGAGGGGGGGAGAGACCCAGTACTTC

J gene: TRBJ2-3
D gene: NA
V gene: TRBV5-6
clone size: NA
CDR3 protein: CASSLPGVGYTDTQYF
CDR3 DNA: TGTGCCAGCAGCTTACCGGGAGTGGGGTACACAGATACGCAGTATTTT

J gene: TRBJ1-1
D gene: TRBD1
V gene: TRBV15
clone size: many
CDR3 protein: CATSRVVGQGGTEAFF
CDR3 DNA: TGTGCCACCAGCAGAGTTGTAGGACAGGGAGGGACTGAAGCTTTCTTT

J gene: TRBJ1-2
D gene: NA
V gene: TRBV28
clone size: NA
CDR3 protein: CASSLKGGANYGYTF
CDR3 DNA: TGTGCCAGCAGTTTGAAAGGGGGGGCTAACTATGGCTACACCTTC

J gene: TRBJ2-5
D gene: NA
V gene: TRBV2
clone size: many
CDR3 protein: CASSESSGGYRQETQYF
CDR3 DNA: TGTGCCAGCAGTGAAAGCTCAGGGGGGTACCGACAAGAGACCCAGTACTTC

J gene: TRBJ2-1
D gene: NA
V gene: TRBV7-9
clone size: many
CDR3 protein: CASSFDSTSYNEQFF
CDR3 DNA: TGTGCCAGCAGCTTCGACAGCACCTCCTACAATGAGCAGTTCTTC

J gene: TRBJ2-7
D gene: TRBD2
V gene: TRBV20-1
clone size: NA
CDR3 protein: CSARRTSGSLYEQYF
CDR3 DNA: TGCAGTGCTAGAAGAACTAGCGGGAGCCTATACGAGCAGTACTTC

J gene: TRBJ2-1
D gene: NA
V gene: TRBV30
clone size: NA
CDR3 protein: CAWRQEGYNEQFF
CDR3 DNA: TGTGCCTGGAGACAGGAAGGTTACAATGAGCAGTTCTTC

J gene: TRBJ2-3
D gene: TRBD2
V gene: TRBV25-1
clone size: once
CDR3 protein: CASSVRAGYTDTQYF
CDR3 DNA: TGTGCCAGCAGTGTCCGAGCGGGGTACACAGATACGCAGTATTTT

J gene: TRBJ2-1
D gene: NA
V gene: TRBV20-1
clone size: NA
CDR3 protein: CSARPEGGAAVF
CDR3 DNA: TGCAGTGCTAGGCCCGAGGGGGGGGCTGCGGTCTTC

J gene: TRBJ2-2
D gene: TRBD2
V gene: TRBV7-6
clone size: many
CDR3 protein: CASSISGSDTGELFF
CDR3 DNA: TGTGCCAGCAGCATTAGCGGGAGTGATACCGGGGAGCTGTTTTTT

J gene: TRBJ2-5
D gene: TRBD2
V gene: TRBV2
clone size: NA
CDR3 protein: CASSSSGAHQETQYF
CDR3 DNA: TGTGCCAGCAGTAGTAGCGGGGCCCACCAAGAGACCCAGTACTTC

J gene: TRBJ2-5
D gene: NA
V gene: TRBV9
clone size: few
CDR3 protein: CASSVAFWETQYF
CDR3 DNA: TGTGCCAGCAGCGTAGCATTTTGGGAGACCCAGTACTTC

J gene: TRBJ2-7
D gene: NA
V gene: TRBV12-3/TRBV12-4
clone size: few
CDR3 protein: CASSEDSWGEQYF
CDR3 DNA: TGTGCCAGCAGTGAGGACAGTTGGGGCGAGCAGTACTTC

J gene: TRBJ2-2
D gene: NA
V gene: TRBV2
clone size: few
CDR3 protein: CASSETGTTNTGELFF
CDR3 DNA: TGTGCCAGCAGTGAAACAGGGACAACTAACACCGGGGAGCTGTTTTTT

J gene: TRBJ2-7
D gene: NA
V gene: TRBV7-9
clone size: many
CDR3 protein: CASSLGEQGSEQYF
CDR3 DNA: TGTGCCAGCAGCCTAGGCGAACAGGGTTCCGAGCAGTACTTC

J gene: TRBJ2-7
D gene: TRBD2
V gene: TRBV2
clone size: NA
CDR3 protein: CASLLSGRSHEQYF
CDR3 DNA: TGTGCCAGCCTTCTTAGCGGGAGGAGTCACGAGCAGTACTTC

J gene: TRBJ2-1
D gene: NA
V gene: TRBV5-1
clone size: many
CDR3 protein: CASSHPSDSQQFF
CDR3 DNA: TGCGCCAGCAGTCATCCTTCAGATTCGCAGCAGTTCTTC

J gene: TRBJ2-5
D gene: NA
V gene: TRBV9
clone size: NA
CDR3 protein: CASSGTASQETQYF
CDR3 DNA: TGTGCCAGCAGCGGCACAGCTTCTCAAGAGACCCAGTACTTC

J gene: TRBJ2-1
D gene: TRBD2
V gene: TRBV9
clone size: few
CDR3 protein: CASSVGLAGGPGEQFF
CDR3 DNA: TGTGCCAGCAGCGTAGGTCTAGCGGGGGGGCCTGGTGAGCAGTTCTTC

J gene: TRBJ2-7
D gene: TRBD1
V gene: TRBV5-1
clone size: many
CDR3 protein: CASSPGQAPYEQYF
CDR3 DNA: TGTGCCAGCAGCCCGGGACAGGCACCCTACGAGCAGTACTTC

J gene: TRBJ1-1
D gene: NA
V gene: TRBV7-2
clone size: NA
CDR3 protein: CASSSYQKRVGDTEAFF
CDR3 DNA: TGTGCCAGCAGCTCTTACCAGAAAAGGGTTGGGGACACTGAAGCTTTCTTT

J gene: TRBJ2-7
D gene: NA
V gene: TRBV2
clone size: NA
CDR3 protein: CAVRSPGSYYEQYF
CDR3 DNA: TGTGCCGTCCGCTCTCCCGGGTCTTACTACGAGCAGTACTTC

J gene: TRBJ2-2
D gene: NA
V gene: TRBV13
clone size: NA
CDR3 protein: CASSSTRRDTGELFF
CDR3 DNA: TGTGCCAGCAGCTCTACTCGACGGGACACCGGGGAGCTGTTTTTT

J gene: TRBJ2-1
D gene: NA
V gene: TRBV7-2
clone size: few
CDR3 protein: CASSPGLRNEQFF
CDR3 DNA: TGTGCCAGCAGCCCTGGACTTCGCAATGAGCAGTTCTTC

J gene: TRBJ2-1
D gene: NA
V gene: TRBV21-1
clone size: NA
CDR3 protein: CASSKAGLAGGVGSEQFF
CDR3 DNA: TGTGCCAGCAGCAAGGCAGGACTAGCGGGAGGGGTAGGGAGTGAGCAGTTCTTC